This is a list of T cell receptor beta chains from one sample in a study of CD8+CD57+ T cells in acquired aplastic anemia. TCRdb re-called the reads with MiXCR, one entry per CDR3 protein. Found here are about 130,000 distinct CDR3 sequences, around 48% of them singletons; the top ten hold 2% to 3%. The sequencing input was sorted CD4+, CD8+, or CD8+CD57+ T cells (not recorded which) from PBMCs. The receptors were gathered from a human donor in good health, serving as a control. Both conserved end residues are trimmed from each CDR3. The order of the fields is J gene, V gene, CDR3 protein.

>TRBJ2-5|TRBV7-8
ASSLRLAGRETQY
>TRBJ2-1|TRBV20-1
SATLAGENNEQF
>TRBJ1-5|TRBV12-3/TRBV12-4
ASSLGFGFQPQH
>TRBJ2-7|TRBV29-1
SVRDRAYEQY
>TRBJ1-3|TRBV7-8
ASSDGGGNTIY
>TRBJ2-2|TRBV7-9
ASSSGQGGQGGELF
>TRBJ1-6|TRBV7-2
ASSFASPLH
>TRBJ2-3|TRBV20-1
SACTGRTLTDTQY
>TRBJ2-3|TRBV2
ASSELWGTRADTQY
>TRBJ2-6|TRBV7-2
ASSLVGVTGANVLT
>TRBJ1-3|TRBV7-9
ASSVGINYGYTIY
>TRBJ1-5|TRBV7-2
ASSPVAVGNQPQH
>TRBJ2-3|TRBV25-1
ASSLFPDTQY
>TRBJ2-2|TRBV7-8
ASSLHKAGTGELF
>TRBJ2-7|TRBV20-1
SARTTSGGAYEQY
>TRBJ2-5|TRBV9
ASCAVGGGFETQY